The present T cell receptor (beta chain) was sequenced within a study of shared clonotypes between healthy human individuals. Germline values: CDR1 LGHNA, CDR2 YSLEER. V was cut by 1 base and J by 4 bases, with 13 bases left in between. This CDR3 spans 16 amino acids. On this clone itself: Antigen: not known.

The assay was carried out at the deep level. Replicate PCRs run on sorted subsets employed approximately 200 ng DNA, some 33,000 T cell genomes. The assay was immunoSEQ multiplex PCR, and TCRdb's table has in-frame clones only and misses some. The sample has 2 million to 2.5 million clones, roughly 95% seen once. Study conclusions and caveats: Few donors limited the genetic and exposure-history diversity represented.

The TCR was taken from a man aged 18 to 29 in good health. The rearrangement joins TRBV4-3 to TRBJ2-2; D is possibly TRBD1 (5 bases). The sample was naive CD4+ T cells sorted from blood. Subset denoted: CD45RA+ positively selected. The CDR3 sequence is CASSQVAGSSTGELFF. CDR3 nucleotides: TGCGCCAGCAGCCAAGTCGCAGGGTCCAGCACCGGGGAGCTGTTTTTT.